The 4 T cell receptor beta chains given below trace back to one sample, sequenced in a study of shared clonotypes between healthy human individuals. TCRdb keeps only in-frame clones here, not all; method: immunoSEQ multiplex PCR. In the table there are about 530,000 clones, roughly 85% of which are singletons. The sample was PBMCs. The receptors here all came from a woman between 40 and 50 years old in good health. Some clones in this sample may be carry-over from other donors' samples.

The chain joins TRBV27 to TRBJ2-7, with D possibly matching TRBD1 (6 bases). In germline, CDR1 is MNHEY, CDR2 SMNVEV (reference sequence). V shed 8 bases and J shed 0 bases, with 11 bases lying between them. The CDR3 has 13 amino acids. The CDR3 spells CASPTGLSYEQYF. CDR3 bases: TGTGCCAGCCCAACAGGGCTCTCCTACGAGCAGTACTTC.

V is TRBV7-2 and J is TRBJ2-5; D might be TRBD1 or TRBD2, each matching 5 bases. Germline assignment: CDR1 SGHTA and CDR2 FQGNSA. The CDR3 is made up of 14 amino acids. The V end lost 0 bases, the J end lost 1 base, and 6 bases lay between the germline ends. CDR3 nucleotide sequence: TGTGCCAGCAGCTTAGCCGGGGCCCAAGAGACCCAGTACTTC. The encoded protein is CASSLAGAQETQYF.

The chain links TRBV19 to TRBJ1-1; no clear D gene. Deletions cut 6 bases from V and 3 bases from J, with 14 bases between. This CDR3 has 14 residues. Germline-derived CDR1 and CDR2 are LNHDA and SQIVND (reference sequence). The CDR3 nucleotides read TGTGCCAGTAGATCGGTGGGTTCGGACACTGAAGCTTTCTTT. Amino acids: CASRSVGSDTEAFF. Drawing the rest from reference TRBV19 and TRBJ1-1, the complete variable domain is DGGITQSPKYLFRKEGQNVTLSCEQNLNHDAMYWYRQDPGQGLRLIYYSQIVNDFQKGDIAEGYSVSREKKESFPLTVTSAQKNPTAFYLCASRSVGSDTEAFFGQGTRLTVV.

V usage is TRBV7-2 and J usage is TRBJ2-3, with 12 bases fitting TRBD2. The germline CDR1 and CDR2 sequences are SGHTA and FQGNSA. V lost 5 bases and J lost 4; bases outside the gene matches: 4. This CDR3 spans 15 amino acids. CDR3 protein: CASSQLAGGPDTQYF. In DNA, the CDR3 is TGTGCCAGCAGCCAGCTAGCGGGAGGGCCAGATACGCAGTATTTT.